One and the same sample provided the 25 T cell receptor beta chains below, sequenced in a study of T-cell reconstitution after alpha-beta-depleted transplantation in children. Unique molecular identifiers were built into the TCRbeta library. TCRdb re-called the PCR reads with MiXCR, one entry per CDR3 protein. The sample carries 600,000 or so distinct CDR3 sequences, 23% recorded once. The specimen was PBMCs, mostly from graft donor cells, collected 360 days after TCRalphabeta/CD19-depleted stem cell transplant. These receptors were taken from a boy in the first two years of life who had a stem cell transplant for acute myeloid leukemia, so the T cells may come from the graft donor.

The table lists this clonotype with a few counts. This chain joins TRBV15 and TRBJ1-1, with D perhaps TRBD1 (6 bases). The germline V gene has CDR1 LNHNV and CDR2 YYDKDF (reference sequence). The ends were cut back, 4 bases at V and 1 base at J, with 13 bases in the middle. There are 15 residues in the CDR3. Here the CDR3 DNA reads TGTGCCACCAGCACTGAGGGGGTAGGGAACACTGAAGCTTTCTTT. It codes for CATSTEGVGNTEAFF. The whole variable domain, remainder taken from reference TRBV15 and TRBJ1-1, is DAMVIQNPRYQVTQFGKPVTLSCSQTLNHNVMYWYQQKSSQAPKLLFHYYDKDFNNEADTPDNFQSRRPNTSFCFLDIRSPGLGDTAMYLCATSTEGVGNTEAFFGQGTRLTVV.

This chain uses TRBV7-2 with TRBJ2-3; tentative D call: TRBD1 (6 bases). The CDR3 has 14 residues. V dropped 5 bases and J dropped 4 bases, with 13 bases sitting between them. Germline-derived CDR1 and CDR2 are SGHTA and FQGNSA. DNA for the CDR3: TGTGCCAGCAGCGCAAACAGGGTGGCAGATACGCAGTATTTT. Translation: CASSANRVADTQYF.

This clonotype was counted between two and nine times. This rearrangement joins TRBV20-1 to TRBJ1-5, with D possibly matching TRBD1 (6 bases). The CDR3 runs 14 residues. Trimming left V 5 bases short and J 7 bases short, with 18 bases between. CDR1 and CDR2 (germline): DFQATT, SNEGSKA (reference sequence). CDR3 nucleotides: TGCAGTGCTTGGAGGGGGGGGTCAGAGCAGCCCCAGCATTTT. It codes for CSAWRGGSEQPQHF.

This clonotype was counted at least ten times. V gene TRBV6-5 combines with J gene TRBJ2-2, with D perhaps matching TRBD1 (6 bases). The V gene's germline CDR1 is MNHEY and CDR2 SVGAGI. The CDR3 runs to 14 residues. Trimming took 6 bases from V and 3 from J, leaving 11 bases between them. DNA of the CDR3: TGTGCCAGCAGGGGGGCGTCAGACACCGGGGAGCTGTTTTTT. Protein product: CASRGASDTGELFF.

The J gene is TRBJ1-5, the V gene TRBV12-3 or TRBV12-4; 10 positions match TRBD1. This CDR3 contains 13 residues. V dropped 5 bases and J dropped 7; count of bases not matched to a gene: 2. The CDR3 loop reads CASSGTGDQPQHF. In nucleotides, the CDR3 is TGTGCCAGCAGTGGGACAGGGGACCAGCCCCAGCATTTT.

This rearrangement joins TRBV15 to TRBJ2-1; no clear D. In germline, CDR1 is LNHNV, CDR2 YYDKDF (reference sequence). Deletions cut 3 bases from V and 4 bases from J, with 4 bases between. The CDR3 sequence is 12 residues long. The CDR3 nucleotides are TGTGCCACCAGCAGCGGGTACAATGAGCAGTTCTTC. Translation: CATSSGYNEQFF.

This clonotype was seen more than once but under ten times. The rearrangement joins TRBV28 to TRBJ2-7; tentatively, D is TRBD2 (5 bases). This CDR3 has 14 residues. Germline V gives CDR1 MDHEN, CDR2 SYDVKM. The germline V and J ends were trimmed by 4 bases and 3 bases, with 13 bases remaining between them. In DNA form, the CDR3 reads TGTGCCAGCAGTTCACAGCAAGACTACTACGAGCAGTACGTC. Amino acid sequence: CASSSQQDYYEQYV.

This clonotype was seen more than once but under ten times. The chain joins TRBV20-1 to TRBJ2-1; 7 bases fit TRBD2. Germline values: CDR1 DFQATT, CDR2 SNEGSKA (reference sequence). The V and J ends lost 6 bases and 0 bases, in that order; junction bases with no gene match: 5. The CDR3 consists of 14 residues. CDR3 region: CSAPAGDSYNEQFF. CDR3 nucleotide sequence: TGCAGTGCCCCTGCGGGGGACTCCTACAATGAGCAGTTCTTC.

V gene TRBV2 combines with J gene TRBJ1-2; a weak D match, TRBD1 (6 bases). Germline CDR1 SNHLY, CDR2 FYNNEI. The CDR3 sequence is 13 residues long. Between the trimmed V and J ends, which lost 6 bases and 2 bases, there was a span of 10 bases. CDR3 sequence (DNA): TGTGCCAGCAGAGCGACAGGAAACTATGGCTACACCTTC. As protein: CASRATGNYGYTF.

This clonotype was detected only a few times. This chain joins TRBV6-1 and TRBJ2-7; D perhaps matches TRBD2 (5 bases). The CDR3 sequence is 14 residues long. Germline CDR1 is MNHNS and CDR2 is SASEGT. V lost 5 bases to trimming and J lost 2 bases, with 13 bases between them. The CDR3, as DNA: TGTGCCAGCAGTCCCAAACTAGGGACCTACGAGCAGTACGTC. It codes for CASSPKLGTYEQYV.

The chain carries TRBV7-2 and TRBJ2-3; D is unresolved. The CDR3 is 16 amino acids. Trimming took 4 bases from V and 0 from J, leaving 14 bases between them. The V gene's germline CDR1 is SGHTA and CDR2 FQGNSA. CDR3 in amino acids: CASSWGNSWSTDTQYF. The DNA of the CDR3 is TGTGCCAGCAGCTGGGGAAATAGCTGGAGCACAGATACGCAGTATTTT.

This clonotype occurred a few times. The chain is built from TRBV20-1 and TRBJ2-5; perhaps TRBD2 as D (6 bases). The germline gives CDR1 DFQATT, CDR2 SNEGSKA (reference sequence). V was trimmed by 6 bases and J by 5 bases, leaving 19 bases between them. This CDR3 is built from 14 residues. The CDR3 coding sequence is TGCAGTGCCAGACCCGCGGGGAACGGCGAGACCCAGTACTTC. It yields the protein CSARPAGNGETQYF.

The V gene is TRBV20-1, the J gene TRBJ2-3; 7 nucleotides agree with TRBD2. This CDR3 region has 14 residues. Trimming at V came to 5 bases and at J to 4 bases, leaving 9 bases not matched to a gene. From germline, CDR1 is DFQATT and CDR2 SNEGSKA (reference sequence). In DNA, the CDR3 is TGCAGTGCTCCAAGGTCGGGGGGTTCAGATACGCAGTATTTT. Its translation is CSAPRSGGSDTQYF.

The chain links TRBV5-1 to TRBJ2-1; weak D call: TRBD2 (5 bases). The ends were cut back, 1 base at V and 4 bases at J, with 15 bases in the middle. The CDR3 runs 16 residues. CDR1 SGHRS and CDR2 YFSETQ come from the germline V gene. CDR3 bases: TGCGCCAGCAGCTTGAGTGGGAGTGGAATGTACAATGAGCAGTTCTTC. This encodes CASSLSGSGMYNEQFF.

The chain is built from TRBV9 and TRBJ2-3; D remains unclear. Germline assignment: CDR1 SGDLS and CDR2 YYNGEE. V gave up 0 bases and J gave up 6 bases, with 8 bases separating them. The CDR3 sequence is 13 residues long. In DNA form, the CDR3 reads TGTGCCAGCAGCGTAGACTCCCCGGATACGCAGTATTTT. Its translation is CASSVDSPDTQYF.

The chain employs TRBV20-1 and TRBJ2-7; a possible D gene is TRBD1 (6 bases). V was trimmed by 5 bases and J by 1 base, leaving 18 bases between them. Germline V gene data show CDR1 as DFQATT and CDR2 as SNEGSKA (reference sequence). This CDR3 contains 15 residues. This chain's CDR3 is CSASRDGGPSYEQYV. CDR3 nucleotides: TGCAGTGCTTCCAGAGATGGGGGCCCATCCTACGAGCAGTACGTC.

This clonotype has at least ten counts. The V and J genes are TRBV7-9 and TRBJ2-5; D ambiguous. Germline lookup yields CDR1 SEHNR and CDR2 FQNEAQ (reference sequence). The CDR3 extends over 12 amino acids. V was trimmed by 5 bases and J by 4 bases, leaving 8 bases between them. The CDR3 nucleotides read TGTGCCAGCAGCCCGACGTCAGAGACCCAGTACTTC. It encodes CASSPTSETQYF.

This clonotype has a count of ten or more. The chain employs TRBV28 and TRBJ2-7; no firm D call. This CDR3 region has 17 residues. Germline values: CDR1 MDHEN, CDR2 SYDVKM. The V and J ends lost 2 bases and 6 bases respectively, with 23 bases between them. CDR3 DNA sequence: TGTGCCAGCAGTTTAGTGCGTCAACTCTTTGGATTAGGCGAGCAGTACGTC. Its translation is CASSLVRQLFGLGEQYV.

This clonotype was counted ten times or more. The rearrangement uses TRBV7-2 and TRBJ2-5; D gene ambiguous. CDR1 is SGHTA, CDR2 FQGNSA, per germline. The CDR3 covers 12 residues. Trimming shortened V by 0 bases and J by 7 bases, and 6 bases separated the two germline ends. The CDR3: CASSLALRTQYF. The CDR3, as DNA: TGTGCCAGCAGCTTAGCGCTGAGGACCCAGTACTTC.

This clonotype was detected many times. The chain employs TRBV29-1 and TRBJ2-6; tentatively, D is TRBD1 (5 bases). The germline V gene encodes CDR1 SQVTM and CDR2 ANQGSEA. There are 16 residues in the CDR3. V was pared by 0 bases and J by 2 bases, with 11 bases between. The CDR3 DNA reads TGCAGCGTTGAAGATCCCCGGACACCTGGGGCCAACGTCCTGACTTTC. Protein sequence: CSVEDPRTPGANVLTF.

The table lists this clonotype with many counts. This chain joins TRBV5-5 and TRBJ2-7; a possible D gene is TRBD1 (6 bases). The CDR3 sequence is 15 residues long. V lost 3 bases and J 2 bases, leaving 15 bases between the germline ends. Germline V gene sequence: CDR1 SGHKS, CDR2 YYEKEE (reference sequence). The CDR3 DNA reads TGTGCCAGCAGCTCTCGGACAGTCTCGACCTACGAGCAGTACTTC. Protein product: CASSSRTVSTYEQYF.

This rearrangement joins TRBV5-1 to TRBJ2-1; 12 bases line up with TRBD2. CDR3 length equals 15 residues. Germline CDR1 reads SGHRS; CDR2 reads YFSETQ. V lost 6 bases, J lost 2 bases, and 3 bases stayed unmatched. CDR3 sequence (DNA): TGCGCCAGCATCCCTAGCGGGGGGGCCTACAATGAGCAGTTCTTC. This translates into CASIPSGGAYNEQFF.

This clonotype was seen more than once but under ten times. The chain uses TRBV18 and TRBJ2-2, with 10 positions matching TRBD1. V trimming: 4 bases; J trimming: 4 bases; junction bases outside the gene matches: 9. CDR1 and CDR2 from the germline V gene are KGHSH and LQKENI. The length of the CDR3 is 17 residues. The CDR3 coding sequence is TGTGCCAGCTCACGCCGGGACAGGGGCCCGAGCACCGGGGAGCTGTTTTTT. This codes for CASSRRDRGPSTGELFF. Using reference TRBV18 and TRBJ2-2 for the parts outside the CDR3, the full variable domain is NAGVMQNPRHLVRRRGQEARLRCSPMKGHSHVYWYRQLPEEGLKFMVYLQKENIIDESGMPKERFSAEFPKEGPSILRIQQVVRGDSAAYFCASSRRDRGPSTGELFFGEGSRLTVL.

This chain links TRBV25-1 with TRBJ2-3; 8 nucleotides match TRBD1. V shed 3 bases, J shed 5 bases, and the junction held 10 bases outside the gene matches. The CDR3 spans 16 residues. Per germline, CDR1 MGHDK and CDR2 SYGVNS. In nucleotides, the CDR3 is TGTGCCAGCAGTGAGTCCTCGACAGGGGTAGGAGATACGCAGTATTTT. Its protein product is CASSESSTGVGDTQYF.

The chain carries TRBV5-1 and TRBJ2-3, with D possibly TRBD2 on 6 matching bases. V dropped 4 bases and J dropped 5 bases, with 14 bases sitting between them. Germline V gene lookup returns CDR1 SGHRS and CDR2 YFSETQ. The CDR3 runs to 14 residues. The CDR3 region is CASSLGDSGDTQYF. CDR3 nucleotides: TGCGCCAGCAGCCTAGGGGACTCAGGAGATACGCAGTATTTT.